The 6 T cell receptor beta chains presented below share a single source sample, sequenced in a study of T cell responses to AZD1222 COVID-19 vaccine. The table came from immunoSEQ multiplex PCR; TCRdb's copy has only in-frame clones and leaves some out. There are 95,000 to 150,000 clones in the sample; under 85% occur only once, and 5% to 7% lies in the top ten. The input for sequencing was peripheral blood, taken on day 0 of AZD1222 vaccination. The origin of the receptors is an adult in good health.

This clone was observed a handful of times. The J gene is TRBJ1-1, the V gene TRBV3-1 (or the pseudogene TRBV3-2); D is possibly TRBD1 (5 bases). The CDR3 extends over 14 amino acids. Germline lookup yields CDR1 LGHDT and CDR2 YNNKEL (reference sequence). V dropped 2 bases and J dropped 6 bases, with 13 bases sitting between them. The CDR3 protein is CASSQHRQASEAFF. The CDR3 nucleotides are TGTGCCAGCAGCCAACACAGGCAGGCCTCTGAAGCTTTCTTT.

The rearrangement uses TRBV3-1 (or the pseudogene TRBV3-2) and TRBJ1-4; unclear D gene. The CDR3 is made up of 15 amino acids. The germline CDR1 and CDR2 sequences are LGHDT and YNNKEL (reference sequence). Trimming took 2 bases from V and 3 from J, leaving 10 bases between them. For the CDR3, the DNA is TGTGCCAGCAGCCAACGGGTTCTCTCTAATGAAAAACTGTTTTTT. Protein: CASSQRVLSNEKLFF.

The chain combines TRBV14 with TRBJ1-1, with D perhaps TRBD1 (5 bases). This CDR3 spans 15 amino acids. Germline CDR1 and CDR2: SGHDN and FVKESK. Trimming stripped 5 bases from V and 1 base from J, with 14 bases between. CDR3 DNA: TGTGCCAGCAGCAGAAGGGGTGCGGGGAACACTGAAGCTTTCTTT. Its translation is CASSRRGAGNTEAFF. The complete variable domain, with remaining parts taken from reference TRBV14 and TRBJ1-1, reads EAGVTQFPSHSVIEKGQTVTLRCDPISGHDNLYWYRRVMGKEIKFLLHFVKESKQDESGMPNNRFLAERTGGTYSTLKVQPAELEDSGVYFCASSRRGAGNTEAFFGQGTRLTVV.

The gene calls are TRBV11-3 and TRBJ1-2; 7 nucleotides match TRBD1. The CDR3 length is 15 residues. The trim removed 4 bases at V and 4 bases at J, leaving 9 bases unmatched. CDR1 and CDR2 from the germline V gene are SGHNT and YENEEA. In DNA, the CDR3 is TGTGCCAGCAGCTCAAGACAGGGCTCTGGCTATGGCTACACCTTC. Translation gives CASSSRQGSGYGYTF.

The chain is built from TRBV27 and TRBJ1-5; D uncertain. The germline V and J ends were trimmed by 4 bases and 1 base, with 8 bases remaining between them. CDR3 length: 14 amino acids. Germline CDR1 and CDR2: MNHEY and SMNVEV (reference sequence). CDR3 region: CASSSPASNQPQHF. CDR3 DNA sequence: TGTGCCAGCAGTTCCCCGGCGAGCAATCAGCCCCAGCATTTT.

The chain employs TRBV28 and TRBJ2-5, with 12 positions matching TRBD2. The CDR3 runs to 17 residues. Trimming removed 6 bases from V and 1 base from J; junction bases left unmatched: 9. Germline V lookup: CDR1 MDHEN, CDR2 SYDVKM. The CDR3 region has the DNA TGTGCCAGCAGCCTACAACTAGCGGGGGGCTTCCAAGAGACCCAGTACTTC. Protein: CASSLQLAGGFQETQYF.